A selection of T cell receptor beta chains follows, all from one sample in a study of early T cells in non-severe SARS-CoV-2 infection. One entry per CDR3 protein, called by TCRdb with MiXCR from the 5' RACE reads. Seen here are approximately 70,000 distinct CDR3 sequences, over 8% observed once, and the top ten hold 15% to 17%. The starting material was whole blood, obtained at baseline. The receptors shown here come from an adult who was a healthcare worker with PCR-confirmed SARS-CoV-2 infection or an uninfected control (not recorded which). Each CDR3 is given with its conserved first and last residue. Each record gives: J gene, CDR3 length, clone size, D gene, V gene, CDR3 DNA, CDR3 protein. A D gene is named only where the DNA matches it firmly. Some rows have no size entry. The others give once, few or many, or a class for an expanded clone.

>TRBJ2-3|10|many|.|TRBV12-3/TRBV12-4
TGTGCCAGCATGTTAGATACGCAGTATTTT
CASMLDTQYF
>TRBJ2-3|15|many|TRBD2|TRBV5-4
TGTGCCAGCAGCCCAGCGGGAGTATTGACAGATACGCAGTATTTT
CASSPAGVLTDTQYF
>TRBJ2-3|13|.|.|TRBV10-3
TGTGCCATCGGTAGAGGAACAGCAGATACGCAGTATTTT
CAIGRGTADTQYF
>TRBJ2-5|15|many|.|TRBV18
TGTGCCAGCTCACCAATGATGGGGCACCAAGAGACCCAGTACTTC
CASSPMMGHQETQYF
>TRBJ2-7|13|many|.|TRBV28
TGTGCCAGCAGTCCATCTAGGGGGTACGAGCAGTACTTC
CASSPSRGYEQYF
>TRBJ1-3|13|few|.|TRBV20-1
TGCAGTGCTAGCGGGGTGATCGGAAACACCATATATTTT
CSASGVIGNTIYF
>TRBJ2-5|16|few|.|TRBV28
TGTGCCAGCAGCCACACACAGGGCACCAACCAAGAGACCCAGTACTTC
CASSHTQGTNQETQYF
>TRBJ2-7|14|.|.|TRBV27
TGTGCCAGCAAAGTTCCGGGCGAAGCCTACGAGCAGTACTTC
CASKVPGEAYEQYF
>TRBJ2-3|15|.|TRBD1|TRBV11-2
TGTGCCAGCAGCTTAGTGCAGGGGGCGCCTGATACGCAGTATTTT
CASSLVQGAPDTQYF
>TRBJ2-2|16|many|.|TRBV28
TGTGCCAGCAGTTTTACCGGGACTCAGAACACCGGGGAGCTGTTTTTT
CASSFTGTQNTGELFF
>TRBJ2-2|15|few|.|TRBV5-4
TGTGCCAGCAGCAAAGACAGTCCGAACACCGGGGAGCTGTTTTTT
CASSKDSPNTGELFF
>TRBJ1-2|15|.|.|TRBV6-5
TGTGCCAGCAGCCTAAGAGTCCTAGGGGCTAGTGGCTACACCTTC
CASSLRVLGASGYTF
>TRBJ2-3|14|few|TRBD2|TRBV6-2/TRBV6-3
TGTGCCAGCAGCCGCGGACTAGGGACGGATACGCAGTATTTT
CASSRGLGTDTQYF
>TRBJ2-3|15|.|.|TRBV25-1
TGTGCCAGCAGGGACGAGACTAGTAGCACAGATACGCAGTATTTT
CASRDETSSTDTQYF
>TRBJ2-7|17|many|.|TRBV20-1
TGCAGTGCTAGTGATCCCTCGAAAGTACCAAGCTCCTACGAGCAGTACTTC
CSASDPSKVPSSYEQYF
>TRBJ2-1|13|many|TRBD2|TRBV29-1
TGCAGCGTTGAAGATCGACGGGAGGATGAGCAGTTCTTC
CSVEDRREDEQFF
>TRBJ2-1|12|few|.|TRBV7-2
TGTGCCAGCAAGGCTGATTACAATGAGCAGTTCTTC
CASKADYNEQFF
>TRBJ1-2|14|few|TRBD1|TRBV7-3
TGTGCCAGCAGCTTAAGCGGACAGGGGTTAGACTACACCTTC
CASSLSGQGLDYTF
>TRBJ1-1|14|many|TRBD1|TRBV12-3/TRBV12-4
TGTGCCAGCAGCCCCCAGACAGGGAAGACTGAAGCTTTCTTT
CASSPQTGKTEAFF
>TRBJ1-1|17|many|.|TRBV5-4
TGTGCCAGCAGCTTGGGGGGCATTGTCACCCTGAACACTGAAGCTTTCTTT
CASSLGGIVTLNTEAFF
>TRBJ2-7|13|few|.|TRBV28
TGTGCCAGCAGCAACGTCGACAGGTACGAGCAGTACTTC
CASSNVDRYEQYF
>TRBJ1-1|11|many|.|TRBV29-1
TGCAGCGTCCGTGATGAATCAGAAGCTTTCTTT
CSVRDESEAFF
>TRBJ2-7|13|few|.|TRBV11-3
TGTGCCAGCAGCCCACCCCGCTCCTACGAGCAGTACTTC
CASSPPRSYEQYF
>TRBJ1-3|14|many|.|TRBV12-3/TRBV12-4
TGTGCCAGCAGTTTAACCAACACTGGAAACACCATATATTTT
CASSLTNTGNTIYF
>TRBJ2-7|13|.|.|TRBV3-1
TGTGCCAGCAGGCCCGGCGGAACCTACGAGCAGTACTTC
CASRPGGTYEQYF
>TRBJ2-3|13|few|TRBD2|TRBV10-3
TGTGCCACCGGACTAGCGGGAGTTGATACGCAGTATTTT
CATGLAGVDTQYF
>TRBJ2-4|13|.|.|TRBV7-2
TGTGCCAGCACTCCGACAATGGGAAACATTCAGTACTTC
CASTPTMGNIQYF
>TRBJ2-7|13|.|TRBD1|TRBV4-2
TGTGCCAGCAGCCGTACAGGGGCGGACGAGCAGTACTTC
CASSRTGADEQYF
>TRBJ2-5|14|few|.|TRBV10-2
TGCGCCAGCAGTGTTAGTAGAACTTTGGAGACCCAGTACTTC
CASSVSRTLETQYF
>TRBJ1-2|14|.|.|TRBV6-6
TGTGCCAGCACCTCGCGGGGAGGCTCATATGGCTACACCTTC
CASTSRGGSYGYTF
>TRBJ2-1|17|many|.|TRBV19
TGTGCCAGTAGTATGGGGGCTAGCGGATACTCCTACAATGAGCAGTTCTTC
CASSMGASGYSYNEQFF
>TRBJ1-1|13|many|.|TRBV6-1
TGTGCCAGCAGTCCACAGGGGAACACTGAAGCTTTCTTT
CASSPQGNTEAFF
>TRBJ1-1|13|few|TRBD1|TRBV6-5
TGTGCCAGCAGCGACAGGGGAGGACCTGAAGCTTTCTTT
CASSDRGGPEAFF
>TRBJ1-5|17|few|TRBD1|TRBV28
TGTGCCAGCAGTTACCTACAGGGGGCGCATGGCAATCAGCCCCAGCATTTT
CASSYLQGAHGNQPQHF
>TRBJ2-5|13|.|.|TRBV27
TGTGCCAGCAGTTCGTCGTACCAAGAGACCCAGTACTTC
CASSSSYQETQYF
>TRBJ2-3|18|.|TRBD2|TRBV15
TGTACCACAAGATGGACGGGACTAGCGGGAGTGGAGAAGGATACGCAGTATTTT
CTTRWTGLAGVEKDTQYF
>TRBJ2-1|15|.|TRBD2|TRBV12-3/TRBV12-4
TGTGCCAGCAGTAGTCCCGGGACTAGCTTACATGAGCAGTTCTTC
CASSSPGTSLHEQFF
>TRBJ2-5|16|many|.|TRBV6-5
TGTGCCAGCAGTTACACAAGGTCCCTAGGGGGAGAGACCCAGTACTTC
CASSYTRSLGGETQYF
>TRBJ2-1|14|medium-sized|.|TRBV11-2
TGTGCCAGCAGCTTAGAACCCGGTAGCGGCAAGCTGTTCTTC
CASSLEPGSGKLFF
>TRBJ1-2|13|few|.|TRBV7-9
TGTGCCAGCAGCTCCCCAGGAAGTCATGGCTACACCTTC
CASSSPGSHGYTF
>TRBJ2-2|16|.|.|TRBV29-1
TGCAGCGTCCTTCCCACCGGGACCACCGTCACCGGGGAGCTGTTTTTT
CSVLPTGTTVTGELFF
>TRBJ2-3|15|.|.|TRBV20-1
TGCAGTGCTAGGATCCCGGACAGACGCACAGATACGCAGTATTTT
CSARIPDRRTDTQYF
>TRBJ2-3|12|few|.|TRBV4-3
TGCGCCAGCAGCCCCGACTCATATACGCAGTATTTT
CASSPDSYTQYF
>TRBJ2-7|12|few|TRBD1|TRBV29-1
TGCAGCGCCCGACAGGGGCCCTACGAGCAGTACTTC
CSARQGPYEQYF
>TRBJ1-2|13|few|.|TRBV7-2
TGTGCCAGCAGCTTACACTCCATCCATGGCTACACCTTC
CASSLHSIHGYTF
>TRBJ1-6|13|few|.|TRBV27
TGTGCCAGCAGTTTAACACTCGGCTCACCCCTCCACTTT
CASSLTLGSPLHF
>TRBJ2-1|15|.|TRBD1|TRBV3-1
TGTGCCGGCAGCCAATCCGTGGGACAGGGGTATGAGCAGTTCTTC
CAGSQSVGQGYEQFF
>TRBJ2-1|15|few|TRBD2|TRBV27
TGTGCCAGCAGTTCCCGGGGACTAGCTTTCAATGAGCAGTTCTTC
CASSSRGLAFNEQFF
>TRBJ1-1|12|few|.|TRBV29-1
TGCAGCGTTGACTTCTCCGGAACTGAAGCTTTCTTT
CSVDFSGTEAFF
>TRBJ2-1|15|.|TRBD2|TRBV27
TGTGCCGGCAGTCCACTTACCGGGAGGATGAATGAGCAGTTCTTC
CAGSPLTGRMNEQFF
>TRBJ1-4|13|many|.|TRBV20-1
TGCAGTGCTCCCTGGGGTTTTAATGAAAAACTGTTTTTT
CSAPWGFNEKLFF
>TRBJ2-7|16|.|.|TRBV28
TGTGCCAGCAGTGACCCCGTGGAGACTAGAGCCTACGAGCAGTACTTC
CASSDPVETRAYEQYF
>TRBJ2-1|16|.|TRBD2|TRBV12-3/TRBV12-4
TGTGCCAGCAGCCGAGGACTAGCGGGAGGCCACAATGAGCAGTTCTTC
CASSRGLAGGHNEQFF
>TRBJ2-3|13|.|.|TRBV6-5
TGTGCCAGCAGTCGGGACATCACAGATACGCAGTATTTT
CASSRDITDTQYF
>TRBJ1-1|13|many|.|TRBV28
TGTGCCAGCAGTTCTGCAGGGAACACTGAAGCTTTCTTT
CASSSAGNTEAFF
>TRBJ1-4|15|many|TRBD1|TRBV5-1
TGCGCCAGCGCGACTGGGGACAGGGATAATGAAAAACTGTTTTTT
CASATGDRDNEKLFF
>TRBJ2-7|13|many|TRBD1|TRBV6-2/TRBV6-3
TGTGCCAGCAGCGACAGGGCTTTCTACGAGCAGTACTTC
CASSDRAFYEQYF